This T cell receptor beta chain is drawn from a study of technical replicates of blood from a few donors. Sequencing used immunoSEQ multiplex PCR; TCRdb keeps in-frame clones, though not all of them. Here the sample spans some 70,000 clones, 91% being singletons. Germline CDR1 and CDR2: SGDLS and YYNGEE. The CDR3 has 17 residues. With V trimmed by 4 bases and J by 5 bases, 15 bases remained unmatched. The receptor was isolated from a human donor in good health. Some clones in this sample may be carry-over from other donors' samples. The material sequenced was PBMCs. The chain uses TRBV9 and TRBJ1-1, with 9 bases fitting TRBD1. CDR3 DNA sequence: TGTGCCAGCAGCCCAACGGGCGACAGGGGGAGGTGGACTGAAGCTTTCTTT. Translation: CASSPTGDRGRWTEAFF.